The 14 T cell receptor beta chains presented below share a single source sample, sequenced in a study of blood T cell repertoires in COVID-19. Generated by immunoSEQ multiplex PCR, the TCRdb table keeps only in-frame clones and is missing some. The sample has a few hundred thousand clones, nearly 90% seen once. The source material was peripheral blood. The source of these receptors is a woman aged 18-29 years who had recovered from COVID-19.

J is TRBJ1-1 and V is TRBV20-1, with 9 bases identical to TRBD1. The trim removed 3 bases at V and 4 bases at J, leaving 6 bases unmatched. CDR1 DFQATT and CDR2 SNEGSKA come from the germline V gene (reference sequence). This CDR3 contains 14 residues. The DNA of the CDR3 is TGCAGTGCTAGTGGGACAGGGATGATCACTGAAGCTTTCTTT. Amino acids: CSASGTGMITEAFF.

J is TRBJ2-1 and V is TRBV4-1; TRBD2 is a possible D gene (6 bases). CDR1 and CDR2 from the germline V gene are MGHRA and YSYEKL. The CDR3 has 16 amino acids. V was clipped by 4 bases and J by 1 base, with 14 bases between them. CDR3 bases: TGCGCCAGCAGCCCGAGGGAGGCCTCATCCTACAATGAGCAGTTCTTC. Translating it yields CASSPREASSYNEQFF.

V is TRBV14 and J is TRBJ2-7, with D possibly TRBD2 on 6 matching bases. This CDR3 contains 13 residues. Trimming removed 3 bases at V and 5 bases at J, with 11 bases between. Germline CDR1 SGHDN, CDR2 FVKESK. CDR3 loop: CASSHRDWHEQYF. Written as DNA, the CDR3 is TGTGCCAGCAGCCATAGGGACTGGCACGAGCAGTACTTC.

This clone was seen once. The chain employs TRBV7-8 and TRBJ1-6, with D hard to call. V was pared by 7 bases and J by 0 bases, with 4 bases between. Germline values: CDR1 SGHVS, CDR2 FQNEAQ. The CDR3 spans 13 residues. CDR3 DNA: TGTGCCAGCACCGGCTCCTATAATTCACCCCTCCACTTT. Protein sequence: CASTGSYNSPLHF.

This clone was seen a single time. V usage is TRBV7-9 and J usage is TRBJ1-5, with TRBD1 matching 9 bases. CDR3 size: 17 residues. Per germline, CDR1 SEHNR and CDR2 FQNEAQ (reference sequence). J lost 1 base, V lost 5 bases, and 9 bases had no gene match. CDR3 bases: TGTGCCAGCAGCCCCGGGACAGGGATAGGAAGCAATCAGCCCCAGCATTTT. Its protein is CASSPGTGIGSNQPQHF.

This clone was counted a single time. This chain links TRBV5-6 with TRBJ1-1; 11 nucleotides agree with TRBD1. Germline V lookup: CDR1 SGHDT, CDR2 YYEEEE. V gave up 1 base and J gave up 0 bases; unmatched junction bases: 2. The CDR3 runs 16 residues. The CDR3: CASSLWTGGMNTEAFF. CDR3 nucleotide sequence: TGTGCCAGCAGCTTGTGGACAGGGGGCATGAACACTGAAGCTTTCTTT.

The chain has TRBV7-3 and TRBJ2-7; TRBD2 matches 11 bases. Germline assignment: CDR1 SGHTA and CDR2 FQGTGA. The V gene end was trimmed by 3 bases and the J gene end by 4 bases; junction bases not matched to a gene: 2. The CDR3 loop spans 14 amino acids. This chain's CDR3 is CASSFTSGSYEQYF. CDR3 DNA sequence: TGTGCCAGCAGCTTTACTAGCGGGAGTTACGAGCAGTACTTC. The full variable domain, with the rest looked up from reference TRBV7-3 and TRBJ2-7, is GAGVSQTPSNKVTEKGKYVELRCDPISGHTALYWYRQSLGQGPEFLIYFQGTGAADDSGLPNDRFFAVRPEGSVSTLKIQRTERGDSAVYLCASSFTSGSYEQYFGPGTRLTVT.

The chain is built from TRBV9 and TRBJ1-2; 11 bases agree with TRBD1. Germline CDR1 reads SGDLS; CDR2 reads YYNGEE. V dropped 3 bases and J dropped 1; count of bases not matched to a gene: 2. The CDR3 has 15 residues. The CDR3 DNA sequence: TGTGCCAGCAGCGGGACAGGGGGCCATAACTATGGCTACACCTTC. Amino acid sequence: CASSGTGGHNYGYTF.

This chain joins TRBV29-1 and TRBJ1-2; 11 bases map to TRBD1. The length of the CDR3 is 15 residues. Trimming took 5 bases from V and 4 from J; bases not matched to a gene: 9. CDR1 is SQVTM and CDR2 is ANQGSEA in the germline V gene. CDR3 sequence reads: CSVKDRGRVGYGYTF. CDR3 DNA sequence: TGCAGCGTTAAGGACAGGGGGCGCGTGGGCTATGGCTACACCTTC. Combining the CDR3 with reference TRBV29-1 and TRBJ1-2 gives the whole variable domain SAVISQKPSRDICQRGTSLTIQCQVDSQVTMMFWYRQQPGQSLTLIATANQGSEATYESGFVIDKFPISRPNLTFSTLTVSNMSPEDSSIYLCSVKDRGRVGYGYTFGSGTRLTVV.

This clone was recorded a few times. The chain has TRBV7-3 and TRBJ2-1, with a possible D match to TRBD2 (5 bases). This CDR3 region has 17 residues. In germline, CDR1 is SGHTA, CDR2 FQGTGA. The V end was cut by 5 bases, the J end by 10 bases, with 27 bases between. This CDR3 reads CASSPGWGEPFSGEQFF. The DNA for the CDR3 is TGTGCCAGCAGCCCGGGGTGGGGAGAACCCTTTTCGGGAGAGCAGTTCTTC. The whole variable domain, remainder taken from reference TRBV7-3 and TRBJ2-1, is GAGVSQTPSNKVTEKGKYVELRCDPISGHTALYWYRQSLGQGPEFLIYFQGTGAADDSGLPNDRFFAVRPEGSVSTLKIQRTERGDSAVYLCASSPGWGEPFSGEQFFGPGTRLTVL.

This clone was seen once. V is TRBV11-2 and J is TRBJ2-2; the match to TRBD1 covers 9 bases. CDR1 SGHAT and CDR2 FQNNGV come from the germline V gene. The CDR3 has 14 amino acids. J was trimmed by 6 bases and V by 5 bases; bases with no gene match: 4. The CDR3 DNA sequence: TGTGCCAGCAGCCAGGACAGGGGCCCCGGGGAGCTGTTTTTT. It codes for CASSQDRGPGELFF.

A word on this clone: The same CDR3 also results from other DNA sequences found in this sample. The J gene is TRBJ2-7, the V gene TRBV25-1; D perhaps matches TRBD1 (6 bases). CDR3 length: 13 residues. Germline CDR1 MGHDK, CDR2 SYGVNS. V lost 4 bases and J 3 bases, leaving 10 bases between the germline ends. As DNA, the CDR3 is TGTGCCAGCAGTGGAGGACAGATCTACGAGCAGTACTTC. Protein sequence: CASSGGQIYEQYF.

The rearrangement links TRBV19 to TRBJ2-7; 9 bases fit TRBD1. The CDR3 totals 14 residues. Germline V gene data show CDR1 as LNHDA and CDR2 as SQIVND (reference sequence). V shed 5 bases, J shed 3 bases, and the junction held 5 bases outside the gene matches. The CDR3 DNA is TGTGCCAGTAGTTGGGGGACAGGGCACTACGAGCAGTACTTC. Protein: CASSWGTGHYEQYF.

The V gene is TRBV5-1, the J gene TRBJ2-1; perhaps TRBD1 as D (6 bases). Germline loops: CDR1 SGHRS, CDR2 YFSETQ. The CDR3 length is 15 residues. The V end lost 7 bases, the J end lost 4 bases, and 18 bases lay between the germline ends. The CDR3 sequence is CASGKQGRDYNEQFF. The CDR3 DNA reads as TGCGCCAGCGGCAAACAGGGACGGGATTACAATGAGCAGTTCTTC.